This T cell receptor (beta chain) was captured in a study of shared clonotypes between healthy human individuals (dated by TCRdb to the early 2020s). About the full investigation: The cohort comprised a couple of women and three men aged 18 to 49 years. For each donor, three plates each were used for CD4 naive and CD4 memory, two plates were used for CD8 naive, and one plate was used for CD8 memory. To estimate repertoire size and how much clonotypes are shared between individuals, the study performed deep sequencing of blood TCR repertoires from a handful of healthy adults. To increase sequencing depth and limit assay-specific biases, different laboratories used diverse techniques to prepare libraries and sequence TCR repertoires. Between about 0.9 and 10 billion PBMCs per donor were obtained by leukapheresis. The research as a whole found: Compared with non-shared clonotypes, the clonotypes found in all four sorted-subset donors had higher generation probabilities. Because the study included only a small number of donors, the genetic and exposure-history diversity represented was limited. Pairwise subsampling indicated that sequencing depth was expected to affect the degree of clonotype sharing among donors. Sampling was restricted to blood, and TCR repertoires in tissues likely differ from the TCR repertoires found in blood. Naive subsets generally had larger estimated clonotype richness than memory subsets. Rarefaction of sorted-subset datasets indicated incomplete sequencing despite the large sequencing depth. When several donors were compared, the shared fraction of clonotypes was about 5.5% for naive CD4, about 4% for naive CD8, roughly 2.5% for memory CD4, and approximately 0.4% for memory CD8.

To note about this clone: This clone's antigen is unknown. No qualities accompany the bases; no much larger clone lies one base away.

CDR1 and CDR2, per the germline V gene, are KGHSH and LQKENI. V loses 2 bases at its end and J loses 5 bases; junction bases beyond the gene matches: 15. The CDR3, from cysteine to phenylalanine, totals 18 residues. Only the CDR3 DNA is retained, 54 bases long and in frame from the first base. Healthy HIV-negative adults with no recently reported acute infections or vaccinations were included as donors. All donors were Caucasian adults living in Nashville, Tennessee, USA. CD4+ T cells were enriched by magnetic negative selection, after which naive cells were positively selected on CD45RA and the negative fraction was taken as the memory subset. Blood was obtained by leukapheresis, after which PBMCs were separated by Ficoll-Histopaque density gradient centrifugation and cryopreserved in liquid nitrogen vapor phase. Analytical flow cytometry was used to check the purity and quantity of each magnetically sorted T cell population. Each sorted fraction had its genomic DNA isolated and then quantified by UV absorbance on a Nanodrop 2000c.

TCR CDR3 regions were amplified from genomic DNA by multiplex PCR using the deep immunoSEQ assay. Extracted genomic DNA from each cell subset was distributed evenly across all wells of several immunoSEQ 96-well plates, and each plate was treated as a replicate. For sorted subsets, approximately 210 ng genomic DNA, equal to tens of thousands of T cell genomes, was loaded into each replicate PCR. Purified libraries were quantified with a Qubit 3.0 fluorometer, sized on a Bioanalyzer 2100, and re-quantified with the KAPA Library Quantification kit. Every immunoSEQ 96-well plate was sequenced on a dedicated single-read 150-cycle Illumina NextSeq 550 flow cell. Turning to the authors' computational methods: Because only junctional sequences without quality scores were contained in the immunoSEQ output, filtering matching that applied to full-length reads could not be performed. To assign V/J genes and CDR3, sequences were annotated against IMGT germline references using PyIR, a Python wrapper for IgBLAST v1.9. Reads were removed for weak V/J assignments (E-value above 1e-6), missing CDR3, stop codons, out-of-frame junctions, or ambiguous translated residues. V3J clonotypes were defined as sequences sharing an identical inferred V gene, J gene, and CDR3 amino acid sequence. Percentage overlap between repertoires was computed as shared unique clonotypes divided by the size of the smaller repertoire. Repertoire richness was assessed with RTK rarefaction, the Chao1 estimator, and Recon v2.1 estimates of unobserved clonotypes. Generation probabilities were computed with OLGA for all TCRbeta clonotypes obtained by the gDNA method from several donors. TCRdb stores this immuneACCESS table with in-frame sequences only. Part of the clones is absent; in the studies checked, under half of the shortfall reflects unresolved V genes, and no reason is known for the rest. The DNA gave D and trimming, while V, J and clone size come from that table. This sample holds a few million clones; more than 85% were observed only once. The ten most abundant clones make up 0.3% to 0.4% of the sample.

The receptor comes from a man between 18 and 29 years old in good health. Some clones in this sample may be carry-over from other donors' samples. The rearrangement joined TRBV18 to TRBJ1-1, and 9 junction bases match TRBD1. Material for sequencing was naive CD4+ T cells from PBMCs. In the paper's terms, the cell subset or site label means: CD45RA+ positively selected. The CDR3 protein is CASSPGDRGSQSRTEAFF. The nucleotide sequence is TGTGCCAGCTCACCAGGAGACAGGGGGTCCCAAAGTCGAACTGAAGCTTTCTTT.